This T cell receptor beta chain was documented in a study of blood T cell repertoires in COVID-19. Overall study context: Samples representing acute and convalescent COVID-19 were sourced from the United States, Italy and Spain.

The CDR3 totals 13 residues. CDR1 is SGHTS and CDR2 is YDEGEE in the germline V gene. Trimming stripped 5 bases from V and 2 bases from J, with 10 bases between. Clones were read by immunoSEQ multiplex PCR, and TCRdb kept only the in-frame ones, dropping some. The sample records about 270,000 clones, roughly 82% being singletons. What was sequenced was peripheral blood. This clonotype was obtained from a woman older than 75 with COVID-19, enrolled during active disease. The chain recombines TRBV5-8 with TRBJ2-5, with a possible D match to TRBD1 (5 bases). Here the CDR3 reads CASRRQLQETQYF. Written as DNA, the CDR3 is TGTGCCAGCAGAAGACAGTTACAAGAGACCCAGTACTTC.